This T cell receptor beta chain stems from a study of cytomegalovirus exposure and HLA in healthy donors. The PCR used 60 Vbeta and 13 Jbeta primers. The protocol was immunoSEQ multiplex PCR, while the TCRdb copy is restricted to in-frame clones and leaves out a portion. The table records about 110,000 clones, around 80% of them present only once. CDR3 length: 16 amino acids. Per the germline V gene, CDR1 is SGHVS and CDR2 is FNYEAQ. V dropped 0 bases and J dropped 3; count of bases not matched to a gene: 7. The sample consisted of PBMCs. This sequence was found in a woman aged 55-70 years in good health and CMV-seropositive. The chain recombines TRBV7-6 with TRBJ2-7; 8 bases are shared with TRBD2. The CDR3 DNA follows: TGTGCCAGCAGCTTAGCCGACCTCCGGGGGGGCTACGAGCAGTACTTC. Its protein is CASSLADLRGGYEQYF.